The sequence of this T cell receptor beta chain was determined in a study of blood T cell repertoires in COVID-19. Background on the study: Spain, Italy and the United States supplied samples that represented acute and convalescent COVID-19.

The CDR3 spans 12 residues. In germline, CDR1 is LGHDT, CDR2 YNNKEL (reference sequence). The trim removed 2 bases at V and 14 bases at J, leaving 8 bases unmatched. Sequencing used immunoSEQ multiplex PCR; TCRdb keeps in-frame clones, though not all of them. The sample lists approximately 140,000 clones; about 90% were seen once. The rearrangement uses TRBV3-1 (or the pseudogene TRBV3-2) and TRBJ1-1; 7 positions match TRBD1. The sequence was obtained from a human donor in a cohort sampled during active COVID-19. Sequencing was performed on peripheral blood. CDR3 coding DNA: TGTGCCAGCAGCCAAAGCAGGGGGAGCCCATTCTTT. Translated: CASSQSRGSPFF.